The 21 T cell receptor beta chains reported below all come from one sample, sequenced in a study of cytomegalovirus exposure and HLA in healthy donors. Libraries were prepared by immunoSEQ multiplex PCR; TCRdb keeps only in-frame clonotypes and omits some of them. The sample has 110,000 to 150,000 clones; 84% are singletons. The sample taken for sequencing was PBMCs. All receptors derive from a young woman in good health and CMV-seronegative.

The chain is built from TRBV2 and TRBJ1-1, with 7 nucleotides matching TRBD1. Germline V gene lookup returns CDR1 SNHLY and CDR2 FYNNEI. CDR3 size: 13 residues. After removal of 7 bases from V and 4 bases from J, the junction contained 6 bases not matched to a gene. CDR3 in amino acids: CASKYRGTTEAFF. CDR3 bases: TGTGCCAGCAAGTACAGGGGTACCACTGAAGCTTTCTTT. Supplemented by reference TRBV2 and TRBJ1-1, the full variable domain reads EPEVTQTPSHQVTQMGQEVILRCVPISNHLYFYWYRQILGQKVEFLVSFYNNEISEKSEIFDDQFSVERPDGSNFTLKIRSTKLEDSAMYFCASKYRGTTEAFFGQGTRLTVV.

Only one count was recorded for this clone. The CDR3, as DNA: TGTGCCAGCAGGGAAAACCCGGGACTAGCCGCCTACGAGCAGTACTTC. Translation gives CASRENPGLAAYEQYF. The chain combines TRBV6-1 with TRBJ2-7; 9 positions agree with TRBD2. The V gene end was trimmed by 6 bases and the J gene end by 2 bases; junction bases not matched to a gene: 11. The CDR3 has 16 amino acids. Germline V gene sequence: CDR1 MNHNS, CDR2 SASEGT.

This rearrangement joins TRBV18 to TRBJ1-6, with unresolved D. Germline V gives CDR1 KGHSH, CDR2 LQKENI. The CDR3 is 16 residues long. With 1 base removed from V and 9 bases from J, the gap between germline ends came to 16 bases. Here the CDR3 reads CASSPLPGGSGSPLHF. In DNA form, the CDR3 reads TGTGCCAGCTCACCACTGCCCGGAGGGAGCGGTTCACCCCTCCACTTT.

The CDR3 loop is CASSLESPGQGNNSPLHF. For the CDR3, the DNA is TGTGCCAGCAGCTTAGAATCCCCGGGACAGGGGAATAATTCACCCCTCCACTTT. The gene calls are TRBV7-6 and TRBJ1-6, with 10 bases identical to TRBD1. CDR1 is SGHVS, CDR2 FNYEAQ, per germline. V lost 1 base to trimming and J lost 5 bases; unmatched junction nucleotides: 8. The CDR3 consists of 18 residues.

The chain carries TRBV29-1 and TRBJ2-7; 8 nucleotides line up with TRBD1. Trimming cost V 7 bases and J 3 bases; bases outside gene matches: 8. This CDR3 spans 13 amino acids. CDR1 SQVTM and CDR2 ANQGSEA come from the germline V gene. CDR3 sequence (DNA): TGCAGCGCCCGGACAGGGAATTTCTACGAGCAGTACTTC. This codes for CSARTGNFYEQYF.

The DNA for the CDR3 is TGTGCCAGCAGGAAGGGACAGTCCTACGAGCAGTACTTC. It encodes CASRKGQSYEQYF. The chain links TRBV6-5 to TRBJ2-7; 7 positions match TRBD1. V trimming: 6 bases; J trimming: 1 base; junction bases outside the gene matches: 3. CDR1 MNHEY and CDR2 SVGAGI come from the germline V gene. The CDR3 spans 13 residues.

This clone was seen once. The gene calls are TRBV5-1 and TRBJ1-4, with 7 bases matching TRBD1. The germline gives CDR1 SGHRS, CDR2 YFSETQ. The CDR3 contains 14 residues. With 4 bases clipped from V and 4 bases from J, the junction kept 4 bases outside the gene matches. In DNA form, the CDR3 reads TGCGCCAGCAGCCTGGGACAGTATAATGAAAAACTGTTTTTT. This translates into CASSLGQYNEKLFF.

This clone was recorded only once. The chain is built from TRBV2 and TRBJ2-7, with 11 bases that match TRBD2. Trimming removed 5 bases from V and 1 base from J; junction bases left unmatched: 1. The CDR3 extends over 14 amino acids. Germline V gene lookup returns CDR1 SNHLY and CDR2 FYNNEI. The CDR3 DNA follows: TGTGCCAGCAGTCTAGCGGGGGGTTCCTACGAGCAGTACTTC. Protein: CASSLAGGSYEQYF. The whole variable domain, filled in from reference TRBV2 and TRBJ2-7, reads EPEVTQTPSHQVTQMGQEVILRCVPISNHLYFYWYRQILGQKVEFLVSFYNNEISEKSEIFDDQFSVERPDGSNFTLKIRSTKLEDSAMYFCASSLAGGSYEQYFGPGTRLTVT.

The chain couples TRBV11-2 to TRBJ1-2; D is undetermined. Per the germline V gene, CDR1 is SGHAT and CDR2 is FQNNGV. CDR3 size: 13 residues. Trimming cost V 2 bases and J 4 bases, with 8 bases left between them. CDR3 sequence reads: CASSLFSGYGYTF. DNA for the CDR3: TGTGCCAGCAGCTTATTTAGTGGCTATGGCTACACCTTC.

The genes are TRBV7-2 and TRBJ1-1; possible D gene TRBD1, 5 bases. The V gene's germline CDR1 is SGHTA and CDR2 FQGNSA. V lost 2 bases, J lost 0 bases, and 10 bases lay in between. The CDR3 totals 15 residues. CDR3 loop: CASSLQGGVNTEAFF. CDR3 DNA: TGTGCCAGCAGCTTACAGGGAGGGGTGAACACTGAAGCTTTCTTT.

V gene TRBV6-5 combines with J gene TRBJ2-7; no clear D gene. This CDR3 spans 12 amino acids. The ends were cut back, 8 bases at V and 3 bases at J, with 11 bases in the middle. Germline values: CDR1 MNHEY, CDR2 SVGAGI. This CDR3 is CASLGAYYEQYF. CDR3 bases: TGTGCCAGCTTAGGAGCCTACTACGAGCAGTACTTC.

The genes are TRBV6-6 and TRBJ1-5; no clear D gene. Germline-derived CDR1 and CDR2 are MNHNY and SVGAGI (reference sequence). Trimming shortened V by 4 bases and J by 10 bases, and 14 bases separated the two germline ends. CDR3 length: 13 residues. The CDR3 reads CASSSPGLHPQHF. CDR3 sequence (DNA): TGTGCCAGCAGTTCCCCCGGGTTACACCCCCAGCATTTT.

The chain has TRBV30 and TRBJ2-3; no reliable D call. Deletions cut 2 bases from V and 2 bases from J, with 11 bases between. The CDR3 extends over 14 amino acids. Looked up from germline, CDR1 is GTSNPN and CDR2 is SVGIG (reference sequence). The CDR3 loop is CAWSSRSPTDTQYF. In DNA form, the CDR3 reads TGTGCCTGGAGTTCCAGGTCACCCACAGATACGCAGTATTTT.

Here the CDR3 DNA reads TGTGCCATCAGTGGAACTAGCGGGGGGGCCGAGACCCAGTACTTC. It yields the protein CAISGTSGGAETQYF. The chain combines TRBV10-3 with TRBJ2-5; 13 nucleotides line up with TRBD2. Trimming removed 4 bases from V and 5 bases from J; junction bases left unmatched: 4. CDR3 size: 15 residues. Looked up from germline, CDR1 is ENHRY and CDR2 is SYGVKD.

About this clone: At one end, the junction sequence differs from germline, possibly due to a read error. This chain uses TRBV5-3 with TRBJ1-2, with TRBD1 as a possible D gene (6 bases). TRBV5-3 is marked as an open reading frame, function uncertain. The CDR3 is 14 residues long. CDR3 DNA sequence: TGTGCCAGCAGCTTCGGGCAGGGGAGATATGGCTACACCTTC. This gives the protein CASSFGQGRYGYTF.

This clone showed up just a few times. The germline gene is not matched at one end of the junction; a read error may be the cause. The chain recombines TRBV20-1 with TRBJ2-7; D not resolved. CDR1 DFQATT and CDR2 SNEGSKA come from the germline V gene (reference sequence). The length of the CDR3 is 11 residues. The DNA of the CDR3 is TGCAGTGCTAGAGATAGAGTGGTCTCACACTTC. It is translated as CSARDRVVSHF.

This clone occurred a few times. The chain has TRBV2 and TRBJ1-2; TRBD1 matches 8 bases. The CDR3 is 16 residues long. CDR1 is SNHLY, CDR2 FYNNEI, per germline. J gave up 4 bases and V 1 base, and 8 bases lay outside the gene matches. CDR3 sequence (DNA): TGTGCCAGCAGTGAAGATTCAGGGGGCCACGTCTATGGCTACACCTTC. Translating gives CASSEDSGGHVYGYTF.

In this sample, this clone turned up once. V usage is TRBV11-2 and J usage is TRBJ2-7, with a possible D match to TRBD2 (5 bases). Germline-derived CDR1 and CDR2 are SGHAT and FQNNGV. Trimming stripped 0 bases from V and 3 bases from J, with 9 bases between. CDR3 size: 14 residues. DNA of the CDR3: TGTGCCAGCAGCTTAGATGTCCGGGGCTACGAGCAGTACTTC. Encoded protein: CASSLDVRGYEQYF. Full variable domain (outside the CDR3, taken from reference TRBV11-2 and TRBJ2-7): EAGVAQSPRYKIIEKRQSVAFWCNPISGHATLYWYQQILGQGPKLLIQFQNNGVVDDSQLPKDRFSAERLKGVDSTLKIQPAKLEDSAVYLCASSLDVRGYEQYFGPGTRLTVT.

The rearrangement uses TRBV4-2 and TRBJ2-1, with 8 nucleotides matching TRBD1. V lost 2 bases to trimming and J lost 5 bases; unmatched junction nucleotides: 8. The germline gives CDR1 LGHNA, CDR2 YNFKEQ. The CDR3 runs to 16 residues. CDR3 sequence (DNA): TGTGCCAGCAGCCAAACCGGGACAGGCATGGACAATGAGCAGTTCTTC. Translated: CASSQTGTGMDNEQFF.

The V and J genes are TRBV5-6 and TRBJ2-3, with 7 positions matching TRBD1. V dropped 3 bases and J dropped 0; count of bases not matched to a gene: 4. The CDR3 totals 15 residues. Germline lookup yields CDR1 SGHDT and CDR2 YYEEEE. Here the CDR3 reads CASSWMTGSTDTQYF. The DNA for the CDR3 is TGTGCCAGCAGCTGGATGACAGGGAGCACAGATACGCAGTATTTT.

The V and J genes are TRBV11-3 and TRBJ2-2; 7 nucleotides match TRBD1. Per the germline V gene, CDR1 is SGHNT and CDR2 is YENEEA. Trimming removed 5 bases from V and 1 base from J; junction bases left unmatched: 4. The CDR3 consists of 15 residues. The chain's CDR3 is CASSLGTVNTGELFF. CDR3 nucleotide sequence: TGTGCCAGCAGCCTTGGGACAGTGAACACCGGGGAGCTGTTTTTT.